One and the same sample provided the 7 T cell receptor beta chains below, sequenced in a study of cytomegalovirus exposure and HLA in healthy donors. 60 Vbeta and 13 Jbeta primers were used in PCR. TCRdb's copy holds only in-frame clones and misses some; the assay was immunoSEQ multiplex PCR. Among under 200,000 clones, around 68% were seen once, and the ten largest hold roughly 1.4%. Input material: PBMCs. The receptors originated from a man aged 45-65 years in good health and CMV-seronegative.

This chain links TRBV13 with TRBJ2-3; 10 nucleotides align to TRBD1. The germline CDR1 and CDR2 sequences are PRHDT and FYEKMQ (reference sequence). The CDR3 loop spans 17 amino acids. V was clipped by 5 bases and J by 6 bases; unmatched bases: 14. The CDR3 DNA sequence: TGTGCCAGCAGCCCACTCTCCGGGACAGGGGTAGAGGATACGCAGTATTTT. Translating it yields CASSPLSGTGVEDTQYF.

This sequence joins TRBV2 and TRBJ2-5, with D possibly being TRBD2 (6 bases). CDR1 SNHLY and CDR2 FYNNEI come from the germline V gene. Trimming removed 8 bases from V and 2 bases from J, with 15 bases in between. This CDR3 comprises 14 residues. The CDR3 region is CASGVWAGQETQYF. CDR3 DNA sequence: TGTGCCAGCGGGGTTTGGGCGGGGCAAGAGACCCAGTACTTC.

The chain joins TRBV5-6 to TRBJ1-2; D ambiguous. From germline, CDR1 is SGHDT and CDR2 YYEEEE. The length of the CDR3 is 11 residues. The V and J ends lost 4 bases and 7 bases respectively, with 8 bases between them. CDR3 sequence (DNA): TGTGCCAGCAGCCAGACGGGTGGCTACACCTTC. Translating it yields CASSQTGGYTF.

In this sample, this clone turned up a few times. The rearrangement links TRBV1 to TRBJ2-5; the table assigns TRBD2, which was not confirmed against the DNA. TRBV1 is deemed a pseudogene. CDR3 length: 15 amino acids. CDR3 amino acids: CTSSQRRGSQETQYF. CDR3 coding DNA: TGCACCAGCAGCCAACGGCGGGGGAGCCAAGAGACCCAGTACTTC.

The chain uses TRBV6-6 and TRBJ1-2, with D uncertain. Deletions cut 0 bases from V and 5 bases from J, with 13 bases between. The CDR3 extends over 15 amino acids. Germline CDR1 MNHNY, CDR2 SVGAGI (reference sequence). CDR3 sequence reads: CASSYSAGPGYGYTF. CDR3 DNA: TGTGCCAGCAGTTACTCGGCAGGCCCTGGATATGGCTACACCTTC.

The V and J genes are TRBV7-6 and TRBJ1-3; perhaps TRBD1 as D (6 bases). Germline V gives CDR1 SGHVS, CDR2 FNYEAQ. V shed 1 base and J shed 8 bases, with 15 bases lying between them. The CDR3 consists of 15 residues. CDR3 nucleotides: TGTGCCAGCAGCTTAGGGGACACTCGAAGGGACACCATATATTTT. Translating it yields CASSLGDTRRDTIYF.

This chain connects TRBV28 to TRBJ1-6; D gene unclear. V was trimmed by 2 bases and J by 4 bases, leaving 6 bases between them. Looked up from germline, CDR1 is MDHEN and CDR2 is SYDVKM. The CDR3 has 14 amino acids. The CDR3 DNA reads as TGTGCCAGCAGTTTACCCGTTTATAATTCACCCCTCCACTTT. It yields the protein CASSLPVYNSPLHF.